This T cell receptor (beta chain) was found in a study of early T cells in non-severe SARS-CoV-2 infection. Study at large: The authors sequenced bulk RNA from unsorted whole blood, leaving chains unpaired.

This CDR3 has 14 amino acids. Germline CDR1 is WSHSY and CDR2 is SAAADI. Trimming at V came to 6 bases and at J to 3 bases, leaving 3 bases not matched to a gene. This clonotype was detected many times. The TCR library protocol attached unique molecular identifiers to the individual cDNA molecules. From the 5' RACE reads, TCRdb called clonotypes with MiXCR, one entry per CDR3 protein. The sample has some 51,000 distinct CDR3 sequences, more than 13% seen once; the top ten hold about a tenth. The chain couples TRBV10-2 to TRBJ2-5; 11 positions match TRBD2. Specimen: whole blood, collected at baseline. The sequence derives from an adult who was a healthcare worker with PCR-confirmed SARS-CoV-2 infection or an uninfected control (not recorded which). The CDR3, as DNA: TGCGCCAGCAGGGGACTAGCGGAGAAAGAGACCCAGTACTTC. Amino acids: CASRGLAEKETQYF.